The 29 T cell receptor beta chains below were found in one sample sequenced in a study of cytomegalovirus exposure and HLA in healthy donors. It was with 60 Vbeta and 13 Jbeta primers that the PCR ran. Repertoires were generated with immunoSEQ multiplex PCR, while TCRdb's copy carries only in-frame clones and drops some. This table holds about 190,000 clones, 81% found once. Sequencing was performed on PBMCs. Receptors originate from a young man in good health and CMV-seronegative.

V and J are TRBV15 and TRBJ2-5, with a weak D call TRBD2 (7 bases). This CDR3 is 17 amino acids long. The germline V gene encodes CDR1 LNHNV and CDR2 YYDKDF (reference sequence). V was cut by 1 base and J by 1 base, with 16 bases left in between. The CDR3 nucleotides read TGTGCCACCAGCAGAGGGGGGGCTAGCGGTCTCCAAGAGACCCAGTACTTC. This sequence encodes CATSRGGASGLQETQYF.

The chain couples TRBV2 to TRBJ2-1, with D maybe TRBD2 (5 bases). Looked up from germline, CDR1 is SNHLY and CDR2 is FYNNEI. The CDR3 is 12 residues long. V lost 4 bases, J lost 12 bases, and 13 bases lay in between. As DNA, the CDR3 is TGTGCCAGCAGTGTTAGGACTGCCTTGCAGTTCTTC. Its protein is CASSVRTALQFF.

The chain has TRBV2 and TRBJ2-4; a possible D gene is TRBD2 (6 bases). Trimming cost V 3 bases and J 5 bases, with 14 bases left between them. The CDR3 extends over 15 amino acids. Germline V lookup: CDR1 SNHLY, CDR2 FYNNEI. The CDR3 here is CASSDWAGLENIQYF. In DNA form, the CDR3 reads TGTGCCAGCAGTGATTGGGCGGGGTTAGAAAACATTCAGTACTTC.

The rearrangement uses TRBV27 and TRBJ2-2; no firm D call. V was pared by 0 bases and J by 3 bases, with 17 bases between. The CDR3 is made up of 18 amino acids. Germline CDR1 MNHEY, CDR2 SMNVEV (reference sequence). The CDR3 DNA sequence: TGTGCCAGCAGTTTATCGGGCAGCACAATAACCTACACCGGGGAGCTGTTTTTT. This encodes CASSLSGSTITYTGELFF.

CDR3 region: CASSVRDRGGTDTQYF. The DNA for the CDR3 is TGTGCCAGCAGCGTACGGGACAGGGGCGGCACAGATACGCAGTATTTT. The chain carries TRBV9 and TRBJ2-3; 10 bases agree with TRBD1. The CDR3 is 16 amino acids. V lost 1 base to trimming and J lost 1 base; unmatched junction nucleotides: 3. Germline lookup yields CDR1 SGDLS and CDR2 YYNGEE. The full variable domain, rest sourced from reference TRBV9 and TRBJ2-3, is DSGVTQTPKHLITATGQRVTLRCSPRSGDLSVYWYQQSLDQGLQFLIQYYNGEERAKGNILERFSAQQFPDLHSELNLSSLELGDSALYFCASSVRDRGGTDTQYFGPGTRLTVL.

The chain uses TRBV19 and TRBJ2-5; TRBD2 matches at 9 bases. From germline, CDR1 is LNHDA and CDR2 SQIVND (reference sequence). J was trimmed by 5 bases and V by 6 bases; bases with no gene match: 7. This CDR3 has 14 residues. CDR3 region: CASRSAGGTETQYF. For the CDR3, the DNA is TGTGCCAGTAGATCCGCGGGGGGGACCGAGACCCAGTACTTC. The whole variable domain, filled in from reference TRBV19 and TRBJ2-5, reads DGGITQSPKYLFRKEGQNVTLSCEQNLNHDAMYWYRQDPGQGLRLIYYSQIVNDFQKGDIAEGYSVSREKKESFPLTVTSAQKNPTAFYLCASRSAGGTETQYFGPGTRLLVL.

The rearrangement links TRBV7-9 to TRBJ2-5; the D is unclear. Germline V lookup: CDR1 SEHNR, CDR2 FQNEAQ (reference sequence). The V and J ends lost 0 bases and 5 bases respectively, with 4 bases between them. CDR3 size: 12 residues. CDR3 amino acids: CASSLAVETQYF. The CDR3, as DNA: TGTGCCAGCAGCTTAGCCGTGGAGACCCAGTACTTC.

This clone is a singleton in its sample. The chain recombines TRBV19 with TRBJ2-5, with TRBD2 as a possible D gene (6 bases). The V end was cut by 10 bases, the J end by 2 bases, with 11 bases between. CDR1 is LNHDA, CDR2 SQIVND, per germline (reference sequence). The CDR3 is 12 amino acids. DNA of the CDR3: TGTGCCACAGGGACTGTTCAAGAGACCCAGTACTTC. This gives the protein CATGTVQETQYF.

V usage is TRBV28 and J usage is TRBJ2-1, with 8 bases lining up with TRBD1. Germline CDR1 and CDR2: MDHEN and SYDVKM. This CDR3 comprises 15 residues. Losses at the gene ends were 11 bases for V and 11 bases for J; bases not matched to a gene: 20. This CDR3 reads CAGGQGASDGRQQFF. In DNA, the CDR3 is TGTGCCGGGGGCCAGGGGGCTAGCGATGGTAGACAGCAGTTCTTC.

The chain recombines TRBV21-1 with TRBJ2-5; TRBD1 is the table's D call and was not checked against the DNA. TRBV21-1 is termed a pseudogene. The CDR3 length is 16 residues. Here the CDR3 DNA reads TGTGCCAGCAGCAAAAGGGAGACAGGGGGCCAAGAGACCCAGTACTTC. Its translation: CASSKRETGGQETQYF.

The J gene is TRBJ1-1, the V gene TRBV7-9; D is perhaps TRBD1 (5 bases). The CDR3 loop spans 14 amino acids. Germline values: CDR1 SEHNR, CDR2 FQNEAQ (reference sequence). Trimming stripped 3 bases from V and 1 base from J, with 9 bases between. The CDR3 here is CASSFSRANTEAFF. The CDR3 DNA sequence: TGTGCCAGCAGCTTTTCCAGGGCGAACACTGAAGCTTTCTTT.

The V call is TRBV4-3, the J call TRBJ2-5; D is possibly TRBD1 (6 bases). Germline V CDR1 and CDR2: LGHNA, YSLEER. The CDR3 is 14 amino acids. V was clipped by 4 bases and J by 5 bases, with 14 bases between them. The CDR3 sequence: CASSPQGSTETQYF. The DNA for the CDR3 is TGCGCCAGCAGCCCACAGGGATCTACGGAGACCCAGTACTTC.

The DNA for the CDR3 is TGTGCCAGCAGCGCCCGGACTAGCGGATCATACGAGCAGTACTTC. This encodes CASSARTSGSYEQYF. This chain joins TRBV7-6 and TRBJ2-7; 10 bases fit TRBD2. CDR1 is SGHVS and CDR2 is FNYEAQ in the germline V gene. The V and J ends lost 5 bases and 4 bases, in that order; junction bases with no gene match: 8. The CDR3 loop spans 15 amino acids.

This rearrangement joins TRBV18 to TRBJ2-1; 8 bases line up with TRBD1. Trimming cost V 3 bases and J 3 bases; bases outside gene matches: 1. CDR1 is KGHSH and CDR2 is LQKENI in the germline V gene. The CDR3 loop spans 14 amino acids. The CDR3 bases are TGTGCCAGCTCACCGGGACAGGACTACAATGAGCAGTTCTTC. Protein sequence: CASSPGQDYNEQFF. The variable domain in full, with the rest retrieved from reference TRBV18 and TRBJ2-1, is NAGVMQNPRHLVRRRGQEARLRCSPMKGHSHVYWYRQLPEEGLKFMVYLQKENIIDESGMPKERFSAEFPKEGPSILRIQQVVRGDSAAYFCASSPGQDYNEQFFGPGTRLTVL.

The CDR3 bases are TGTGCCAGCGGGGACAGGGTTTCAGATACGCAGTATTTT. It translates to CASGDRVSDTQYF. The chain links TRBV25-1 to TRBJ2-3; 9 positions agree with TRBD1. Germline CDR1 MGHDK, CDR2 SYGVNS. CDR3 length equals 13 residues. V shed 8 bases, J shed 4 bases, and the junction held 4 bases outside the gene matches.

The chain joins TRBV27 to TRBJ1-2; D is perhaps TRBD1 (6 bases). CDR3 size: 17 residues. Germline CDR1 reads MNHEY; CDR2 reads SMNVEV (reference sequence). Trimming took off 1 base at V and 0 bases at J, with 15 bases between the two ends. The CDR3 sequence is CASSLFGQTNPNYGYTF. CDR3 DNA: TGTGCCAGCAGTTTATTCGGACAGACAAATCCTAACTATGGCTACACCTTC.

The V call is TRBV5-1, the J call TRBJ2-3; TRBD2 matches at 11 bases. Trimming took 5 bases from V and 1 from J; bases not matched to a gene: 18. Germline CDR1 and CDR2: SGHRS and YFSETQ. The length of the CDR3 is 20 residues. DNA for the CDR3: TGCGCCAGCAGAGGCCTACTAGCGGGGGTTCAGAGAGGGGGCACAGATACGCAGTATTTT. Protein: CASRGLLAGVQRGGTDTQYF.

J is TRBJ2-7 and V is TRBV19; 11 nucleotides line up with TRBD2. The J segment lost 4 bases and the V segment lost 4 bases, leaving 6 bases of the junction unmatched. The CDR3 loop spans 15 amino acids. Looked up from germline, CDR1 is LNHDA and CDR2 is SQIVND (reference sequence). The CDR3 sequence is CASSTTSGGSYEQYF. The CDR3 DNA reads as TGTGCCAGTAGTACTACTAGCGGGGGATCGTACGAGCAGTACTTC.

This chain uses TRBV27 with TRBJ2-2, with 8 positions matching TRBD1. CDR3 length: 14 residues. Germline V gene lookup returns CDR1 MNHEY and CDR2 SMNVEV (reference sequence). With V trimmed by 6 bases and J by 0 bases, 0 bases remained unmatched. CDR3 sequence (DNA): TGTGCCAGCAGGGGACAGGCGAACACCGGGGAGCTGTTTTTT. This translates into CASRGQANTGELFF.

A few counts support this clone. The chain employs TRBV6-1 and TRBJ1-5; TRBD1 is a possible D gene (5 bases). With 6 bases removed from V and 4 bases from J, the gap between germline ends came to 7 bases. The CDR3 sequence is 12 residues long. The germline CDR1 and CDR2 sequences are MNHNS and SASEGT. The DNA for the CDR3 is TGTGCCAGCAGGCAGGGAAATCAGCCCCAGCATTTT. As protein: CASRQGNQPQHF.

V gene TRBV7-2 combines with J gene TRBJ2-7; 9 nucleotides line up with TRBD2. The V gene's germline CDR1 is SGHTA and CDR2 FQGNSA. This CDR3 region has 16 residues. Losses at the gene ends were 5 bases for V and 2 bases for J; bases not matched to a gene: 10. CDR3 region: CASSVTPSGTTYEQYF. DNA for the CDR3: TGTGCCAGCAGCGTCACTCCTAGCGGGACTACCTACGAGCAGTACTTC.

The genes are TRBV7-3 and TRBJ2-5, with D perhaps matching TRBD1 (6 bases). The CDR3 is 14 amino acids. Trimming stripped 1 base from V and 2 bases from J, with 8 bases between. Germline V gene lookup returns CDR1 SGHTA and CDR2 FQGTGA. The CDR3: CASSLNTGQETQYF. The CDR3 nucleotides read TGTGCCAGCAGCTTAAACACAGGGCAAGAGACCCAGTACTTC.

The CDR3 region has the DNA TGCGCCAGCAGCGACCAGAGGCACCAAGAGACCCAGTACTTC. This sequence encodes CASSDQRHQETQYF. The rearrangement joins TRBV5-1 to TRBJ2-5, with D unclear. This CDR3 spans 14 amino acids. Trimming left V 4 bases short and J 0 bases short, with 10 bases between. CDR1 is SGHRS and CDR2 is YFSETQ in the germline V gene.

The chain uses TRBV14 and TRBJ1-1; D remains ambiguous. The CDR3 covers 13 residues. The germline V gene has CDR1 SGHDN and CDR2 FVKESK. V was trimmed by 5 bases and J by 1 base, leaving 8 bases between them. CDR3 sequence: CASSFGGNTEAFF. CDR3 DNA: TGTGCCAGCAGCTTCGGAGGGAACACTGAAGCTTTCTTT.

This chain joins TRBV5-6 and TRBJ2-2, with TRBD1 matching 8 bases. Trimming took 5 bases from V and 3 from J; bases not matched to a gene: 6. Germline CDR1 SGHDT, CDR2 YYEEEE. This CDR3 region has 15 residues. CDR3 DNA sequence: TGTGCCAGCAGTCTTGGACAGGGCGACACCGGGGAGCTGTTTTTT. Translation: CASSLGQGDTGELFF.

The chain links TRBV6-6 to TRBJ2-7; 8 bases map to TRBD2. With 7 bases clipped from V and 0 bases from J, the junction kept 8 bases outside the gene matches. CDR1 is MNHNY, CDR2 SVGAGI, per germline (reference sequence). The CDR3 is 15 amino acids. The CDR3 here is CASTKTSARSYEQYF. The CDR3 DNA follows: TGTGCCAGCACCAAGACTAGCGCCCGCTCCTACGAGCAGTACTTC.

The V and J genes are TRBV28 and TRBJ2-3, with a tentative D call TRBD2 (5 bases). Germline CDR1 reads MDHEN; CDR2 reads SYDVKM. The CDR3 is 15 residues long. The V end lost 5 bases, the J end lost 6 bases, and 18 bases lay between the germline ends. The CDR3 DNA reads TGTGCCAGCAGTACTCTCCGGGAACCACGGGATACGCAGTATTTT. Its translation: CASSTLREPRDTQYF.

This clone was seen a few times. The chain uses TRBV4-3 and TRBJ1-4; D is possibly TRBD1 (5 bases). V lost 2 bases, J lost 8 bases, and 12 bases lay in between. Germline V gene sequence: CDR1 LGHNA, CDR2 YSLEER. This CDR3 has 14 residues. In DNA form, the CDR3 reads TGCGCCAGCAGCCAACAACTCGGGGGGGAAAAACTGTTTTTT. Amino acids: CASSQQLGGEKLFF.

Of note for this clone: A read error may account for a junction end that differs from germline. The chain combines TRBV6-6 with TRBJ2-5, with a weak D call TRBD1 (6 bases). Germline values: CDR1 MNHNY, CDR2 SVGAGI (reference sequence). The CDR3 contains 14 residues. In nucleotides, the CDR3 is TGTGCCAGCAGATACTCAGGGGTGGGTGAGACCCAGTACTTC. Encoded protein: CASRYSGVGETQYF.